This is a list of T cell receptor beta chains from one sample in a study of CD8 T cells in Susac syndrome. TCRdb itself ran the immunoSEQ multiplex PCR reads through MiXCR, one entry per CDR3 protein. The sample has roughly 140,000 distinct CDR3 sequences, approximately 96% seen once; the top ten hold about 0.16%. Sequencing input: CD4+ T cells from PBMCs. The receptors derive from a human donor with Susac syndrome. The CDR3 runs from the conserved cysteine through the conserved F or W. Each record gives: D gene, J gene, V gene, clone size, CDR3 protein, CDR3 DNA. D genes are given only for firm matches. Expanded clones are given a class, and other clones once, few, many or no size at all.

- TRBJ2-7 TRBV20-1 - CSAIGLYEQYF TGCAGTGCTATTGGTCTTTACGAGCAGTACTTC
TRBD1 TRBJ1-4 TRBV12-3/TRBV12-4 - CASSLGDSEKLFF TGTGCCAGCAGCCTAGGGGACAGCGAAAAACTGTTTTTT
TRBD2 TRBJ2-2 TRBV12-3/TRBV12-4 - CASSLAAGGNTGELFF TGTGCCAGCAGTTTAGCAGCGGGGGGTAACACCGGGGAGCTGTTTTTT
- TRBJ1-6 TRBV5-1 - CASSLVRGGDSPLHF TGCGCCAGCAGCTTGGTGCGGGGTGGGGATTCACCCCTCCACTTT
- TRBJ1-2 TRBV20-1 - CSATPGQHYGYTF TGCAGTGCCACCCCAGGACAGCACTATGGCTACACCTTC
- TRBJ1-2 TRBV9 - CASSVVSGAGYTF TGTGCCAGCAGCGTAGTATCCGGGGCAGGCTACACCTTC
- TRBJ2-2 TRBV9 - CASSVTTGEGSGELFF TGTGCCAGCAGCGTAACCACAGGGGAGGGGAGCGGGGAGCTGTTTTTT
- TRBJ2-5 TRBV11-2 - CASSFRGKETQYF TGTGCCAGCAGCTTCCGGGGGAAGGAGACCCAGTACTTC
- TRBJ2-7 TRBV14 once CASSQDSGMPGEQYF TGTGCCAGCAGCCAAGATTCCGGCATGCCCGGCGAGCAGTACTTC
TRBD1 TRBJ2-2 TRBV27 - CASSIGQGATGELFF TGTGCCAGCAGTATCGGACAGGGTGCCACCGGGGAGCTGTTTTTT
TRBD1 TRBJ2-7 TRBV20-1 - CSATTGGNNEQYF TGCAGTGCTACGACAGGGGGTAATAACGAGCAGTACTTC
TRBD1 TRBJ1-1 TRBV19 - CASFKTGVWLNTEAFF TGTGCCAGTTTCAAGACAGGGGTGTGGTTGAACACTGAAGCTTTCTTT
- TRBJ1-1 TRBV9 - CASSGGDMNTEAFF TGTGCCAGCAGCGGTGGAGACATGAACACTGAAGCTTTCTTT
- TRBJ2-7 TRBV6-5 - CASTPPLGYEQYF TGTGCCAGCACTCCCCCGTTGGGCTACGAGCAGTACTTC
TRBD1 TRBJ2-5 TRBV25-1 - CASRGHRGRQETQYF TGTGCCAGCAGGGGCCACAGGGGGCGTCAAGAGACCCAGTACTTC
- TRBJ1-5 TRBV15 - CATSRLGAGQPQHF TGTGCCACCAGCAGACTAGGGGCAGGACAGCCCCAGCATTTT
- TRBJ1-4 TRBV3-1 once CASSHMGEKLFF TGTGCCAGCAGCCATATGGGAGAAAAACTGTTTTTT
- TRBJ2-1 TRBV29-1 once CSVALGSLNEQFF TGCAGCGTTGCATTGGGGTCCCTGAATGAGCAGTTCTTC
- TRBJ1-4 TRBV24-1 - CATKVGEKLFF TGTGCCACCAAAGTGGGGGAAAAACTGTTTTTT
- TRBJ2-1 TRBV20-1 - CSDLPTGPSNEQFF TGCAGTGATCTCCCTACTGGCCCCTCTAATGAGCAGTTCTTC
- TRBJ2-1 TRBV14 once CASSQAYPRGSYNEQFF TGTGCCAGCAGCCAAGCCTATCCGAGGGGCTCCTACAATGAGCAGTTCTTC
- TRBJ2-5 TRBV20-1 - CSARFLRTGKETQYF TGCAGTGCTAGGTTTTTGAGGACCGGCAAAGAGACCCAGTACTTC
- TRBJ2-1 TRBV6-1 - CASSLVYNEQFF TGTGCCAGCAGTCTAGTCTACAATGAGCAGTTCTTC
- TRBJ2-5 TRBV4-1 - CASSQPGPGEETQYF TGCGCCAGCAGCCAACCGGGACCCGGGGAGGAGACCCAGTACTTC
- TRBJ2-7 TRBV11-1 - CASSIPGLDYEQYF TGTGCCAGCAGCATCCCGGGACTCGACTACGAGCAGTACTTC
- TRBJ2-2 TRBV20-1 - CSAGLFGELFF TGCAGTGCTGGACTGTTCGGGGAGCTGTTTTTT
TRBD1 TRBJ2-3 TRBV6-6 once CASKPAGGGPDTQYF TGTGCCAGCAAACCTGCAGGGGGCGGTCCAGATACGCAGTATTTT
- TRBJ2-2 TRBV12-3/TRBV12-4 - CASRLFTGELFF TGTGCCAGCAGGCTTTTCACCGGGGAGCTGTTTTTT
- TRBJ2-7 TRBV5-4 once CASSPSEREQYF TGTGCCAGCAGCCCTTCGGAGCGGGAGCAGTACTTC
- TRBJ1-3 TRBV9 - CASSSEGAGFSGNTIYF TGTGCCAGCAGCTCAGAGGGTGCGGGATTCTCTGGAAACACCATATATTTT
- TRBJ1-4 TRBV2 - CASNQQATNEKLFF TGTGCCAGCAACCAACAGGCAACTAATGAAAAACTGTTTTTT
- TRBJ2-4 TRBV29-1 - CSVVILARGRDIQYF TGCAGCGTTGTTATACTCGCGCGGGGCAGGGACATTCAGTACTTC
- TRBJ1-1 TRBV12-3/TRBV12-4 - CASRVGQLNTEAFF TGTGCCAGCAGGGTCGGACAGCTGAACACTGAAGCTTTCTTT
- TRBJ1-2 TRBV20-1 once CSARQRGPYGYTF TGCAGTGCTAGACAAAGAGGGCCCTATGGCTACACCTTC
- TRBJ1-1 TRBV6-5 once CASSPRGAGNTEAFF TGTGCCAGCAGTCCACGCGGGGCGGGGAACACTGAAGCTTTCTTT
- TRBJ2-7 TRBV3-1 - CASSQDPGDPYEQYF TGTGCCAGCAGCCAAGACCCCGGGGACCCCTACGAGCAGTACTTC
- TRBJ1-2 TRBV20-1 - CSASPFPDFQSTDLGYTF TGCAGTGCTAGCCCTTTTCCGGACTTCCAATCCACAGACTTGGGCTACACCTTC
TRBD1 TRBJ2-4 TRBV18 - CASSAGTGDLNIQYF TGTGCCAGCTCTGCCGGGACAGGGGATTTGAACATTCAGTACTTC
- TRBJ2-1 TRBV3-1 - CASSQVIPGEVQFF TGTGCCAGCAGCCAAGTAATTCCGGGTGAAGTGCAGTTCTTC
- TRBJ2-3 TRBV12-3/TRBV12-4 - CASSAARGAKQALTDTQYF TGTGCCAGCAGCGCCGCTAGGGGTGCGAAACAGGCCCTAACAGATACGCAGTATTTT
- TRBJ1-2 TRBV25-1 - CASSEVGYGYTF TGTGCCAGCAGTGAAGTAGGCTATGGCTACACCTTC
- TRBJ2-1 TRBV15 - CATSIGYNEQFF TGTGCCACCAGCATCGGCTACAATGAGCAGTTCTTC
- TRBJ1-1 TRBV18 - CASSPRQDEAFF TGTGCCAGCTCACCCCGACAGGATGAAGCTTTCTTT
TRBD2 TRBJ2-3 TRBV20-1 once CSGLPGLAGWAQYF TGCAGTGGTTTGCCCGGACTAGCGGGCTGGGCGCAGTATTTT
- TRBJ2-3 TRBV4-3 - CASSQRSGTDTQYF TGCGCCAGCAGCCAACGGTCCGGCACAGATACGCAGTATTTT
TRBD1 TRBJ1-6 TRBV25-1 - CASSEQGVSYNSPLHF TGTGCCAGCAGCGAACAGGGGGTTAGCTATAATTCACCCCTCCACTTT
TRBD1 TRBJ1-1 TRBV12-3/TRBV12-4 once CASSFGDRGPEAFF TGTGCCAGCAGTTTTGGGGACAGGGGCCCTGAAGCTTTCTTT
- TRBJ1-1 TRBV3-1 - CASSPAGRLNTEAFF TGTGCCAGCAGCCCCGCGGGGCGGTTGAACACTGAAGCTTTCTTT
- TRBJ2-3 TRBV3-1 - CASSQATVREQYF TGTGCCAGCAGCCAAGCTACCGTTCGGGAGCAGTATTTT
TRBD2 TRBJ2-5 TRBV7-2 - CASSFSRGGAGETQYF TGTGCCAGCAGCTTCTCCCGGGGGGGGGCCGGGGAGACCCAGTACTTC
- TRBJ2-1 TRBV12-3/TRBV12-4 - CASSFLGTNEQFF TGTGCCAGCAGTTTTCTAGGGACCAATGAGCAGTTCTTC
TRBD1 TRBJ1-4 TRBV14 - CASSQAQGTEKLFF TGTGCCAGCAGCCAAGCACAGGGGACGGAGAAACTGTTTTTT
TRBD2 TRBJ2-3 TRBV20-1 - CSARLAGVDTQYF TGCAGTGCTCGACTAGCGGGGGTGGATACGCAGTATTTT
- TRBJ1-4 TRBV19 - CATNTRHNEKLFF TGTGCCACCAATACACGCCATAATGAAAAACTGTTTTTT
- TRBJ2-3 TRBV15 - CATSRDRGSDTQYF TGTGCCACCAGCAGAGATAGGGGGTCGGATACGCAGTATTTT
- TRBJ1-1 TRBV12-3/TRBV12-4 - CASILEFEAFF TGTGCCAGCATCTTGGAGTTTGAAGCTTTCTTT